The source of this TCR beta chain is a study of CD8 T cells in ankylosing spondylitis. Whole-study results and caveats: It was reported that disease-linked clones were significantly enriched in matched ankylosing spondylitis synovial fluid. Clones that were linked to disease were CD8+ and were relatively rare in peripheral blood.

This clonotype was recorded many times. The target antigen is unknown. Making the TCR beta libraries involved quantitative 5'-RACE with molecular barcodes. Using its own MiXCR run on the 5' RACE reads, TCRdb lists one record per CDR3 protein. Here the sample spans hundreds of thousands of distinct CDR3 sequences, roughly 8.6% being singletons. The CDR3 loop spans 13 amino acids. Germline V gene data show CDR1 as ENHRY and CDR2 as SYGVKD. V lost 7 bases to trimming and J lost 0 bases, with 6 bases between them. The chain couples TRBV10-3 to TRBJ1-4, with D unclear. The clonotype comes from a male donor with ankylosing spondylitis or in good health (not recorded which). The sample taken for sequencing was blood, either unsorted or a sorted T cell fraction (not recorded which). The CDR3 spells CAIKAATNEKLFF. DNA for the CDR3: TGTGCCATCAAGGCTGCAACTAATGAAAAACTGTTTTTT.